The 21 T cell receptor beta chains presented below share a single source sample, sequenced in a study of early T cells in non-severe SARS-CoV-2 infection. In TCRdb, the 5' RACE reads were re-called with MiXCR into one record per CDR3 protein. Among approximately 83,000 distinct CDR3 sequences listed, 14% were seen once. Input material: whole blood. The receptors originated from an adult who was a healthcare worker with PCR-confirmed SARS-CoV-2 infection or an uninfected control (not recorded which).

In this sample, this clonotype turned up a few times. The J gene is TRBJ2-3, the V gene TRBV19; 7 bases match TRBD1. The CDR3 is 17 amino acids. The V gene end was trimmed by 1 base and the J gene end by 2 bases; junction bases not matched to a gene: 9. The germline CDR1 and CDR2 sequences are LNHDA and SQIVND (reference sequence). CDR3 sequence reads: CASSIGDSRIPTDTQYF. DNA of the CDR3: TGTGCCAGTAGTATAGGGGACAGCCGCATTCCCACAGATACGCAGTATTTT.

This clonotype occurred a few times. The CDR3 nucleotides are TGTGCCAGCAGCCCGCGGGGGCGGAACACCGGGGAGCTGTTTTTT. This encodes CASSPRGRNTGELFF. This rearrangement joins TRBV7-2 to TRBJ2-2; D is possibly TRBD2 (7 bases). The V and J ends lost 5 bases and 1 base respectively, with 11 bases between them. The length of the CDR3 is 15 residues. Germline V lookup: CDR1 SGHTA, CDR2 FQGNSA.

This clonotype was seen a few times. The chain recombines TRBV3-1 with TRBJ1-2; TRBD1 might be the D (5 bases). The V and J ends lost 7 bases and 0 bases respectively, with 15 bases between them. The germline V gene has CDR1 LGHDT and CDR2 YNNKEL (reference sequence). CDR3 length equals 15 residues. In DNA form, the CDR3 reads TGTGCCAGCAAGGAAGGGGCAGACTCTAACTATGGCTACACCTTC. It specifies CASKEGADSNYGYTF.

This clonotype was detected a few times. This chain uses TRBV7-9 with TRBJ2-3, with D possibly matching TRBD2 (6 bases). CDR3 length: 15 residues. With 3 bases removed from V and 6 bases from J, the gap between germline ends came to 16 bases. The germline CDR1 and CDR2 sequences are SEHNR and FQNEAQ (reference sequence). The CDR3, as DNA: TGTGCCAGCAGCTTGGTCGGGCCCGGAGGGGATACGCAGTATTTT. Protein: CASSLVGPGGDTQYF.

This chain links TRBV5-1 with TRBJ2-7; D gene unclear. The germline V gene has CDR1 SGHRS and CDR2 YFSETQ. V was shortened by 5 bases and J by 4 bases, with 16 bases between the two germline ends. There are 14 residues in the CDR3. The DNA of the CDR3 is TGCGCCAGCAGGCCAGAAGCAGCCCTTTACGAGCAGTACTTC. As protein: CASRPEAALYEQYF.

This clonotype was seen only a few times. This rearrangement joins TRBV15 to TRBJ1-1; D gene ambiguous. This CDR3 has 14 amino acids. Germline-derived CDR1 and CDR2 are LNHNV and YYDKDF (reference sequence). Between the trimmed V and J ends, which lost 1 base and 2 bases, there was a span of 8 bases. CDR3 residues: CATSRGNTNTEAFF. Written as DNA, the CDR3 is TGTGCCACCAGCAGAGGGAACACAAACACTGAAGCTTTCTTT.

This clonotype was recorded once. The chain is built from TRBV27 and TRBJ1-1; D is uncertain. The ends were cut back, 6 bases at V and 6 bases at J, with 11 bases in the middle. The CDR3 contains 12 residues. Germline V gene data show CDR1 as MNHEY and CDR2 as SMNVEV (reference sequence). The CDR3 DNA reads as TGTGCCAGCAGCCTTCCCGGGTCTGAAGCTTTCTTT. Its translation is CASSLPGSEAFF.

This clonotype has a handful of counts. This chain uses TRBV18 with TRBJ2-7, with 7 bases identical to TRBD1. Germline CDR1 and CDR2: KGHSH and LQKENI. V was pared by 3 bases and J by 2 bases, with 4 bases of the junction left unmatched. The CDR3 runs 14 residues. The CDR3 region has the DNA TGTGCCAGCTCACCGAACAGGGGAACCTACGAGCAGTACTTC. It is translated as CASSPNRGTYEQYF.

The chain combines TRBV12-3 or TRBV12-4 with TRBJ2-2; D call uncertain. The CDR3 is made up of 15 amino acids. Trimming took 3 bases from V and 0 from J, leaving 8 bases between them. CDR3 nucleotide sequence: TGTGCCAGCAGTTTCTCCTTCTCGAACACCGGGGAGCTGTTTTTT. Residues: CASSFSFSNTGELFF.

This clonotype was seen ten or more times. As DNA, the CDR3 is TGTGCCAGCAGCCCTCAGATGGGGGTGGCCAAAAACATTCAGTACTTC. Translation gives CASSPQMGVAKNIQYF. The chain combines TRBV7-9 with TRBJ2-4; D possibly uses TRBD1 or TRBD2 (5 bases each). Germline V gene sequence: CDR1 SEHNR, CDR2 FQNEAQ (reference sequence). Trimming cost V 5 bases and J 1 base, with 15 bases left between them. The CDR3 is made up of 16 amino acids.

This CDR3 reads CASSQANLVGSNQPQHF. CDR3 coding DNA: TGCGCCAGCAGCCAGGCGAACCTGGTTGGTAGCAATCAGCCCCAGCATTTT. V usage is TRBV4-1 and J usage is TRBJ1-5; no firm D call. This CDR3 comprises 17 residues. Trimming removed 3 bases at V and 0 bases at J, with 15 bases between. The germline V gene has CDR1 MGHRA and CDR2 YSYEKL.

This clonotype was observed at least ten times. The chain has TRBV10-3 and TRBJ1-1; possible D gene TRBD1, 6 bases. V lost 6 bases and J 5 bases, leaving 16 bases between the germline ends. CDR1 and CDR2 from the germline V gene are ENHRY and SYGVKD. This CDR3 comprises 14 residues. Here the CDR3 reads CAISTGPVGTEAFF. The CDR3 DNA reads TGTGCCATCAGCACAGGGCCGGTAGGGACTGAAGCTTTCTTT.

This clonotype was counted only a few times. The chain links TRBV12-3 or TRBV12-4 to TRBJ2-3; D is ambiguous. CDR3 length equals 14 residues. With 6 bases removed from V and 0 bases from J, the gap between germline ends came to 10 bases. CDR3 DNA sequence: TGTGCCAGCAGCGCACTAAGCAGCACAGATACGCAGTATTTT. It is translated as CASSALSSTDTQYF.

The gene calls are TRBV18 and TRBJ2-7; the D gene is possibly TRBD1 (5 bases). Germline V gene lookup returns CDR1 KGHSH and CDR2 LQKENI. There are 18 residues in the CDR3. V was pared by 1 base and J by 0 bases, with 19 bases between. Here the CDR3 DNA reads TGTGCCAGCTCACCACGTAAAAATTTACAGGAGAGCTCCTACGAGCAGTACTTC. Its translation is CASSPRKNLQESSYEQYF. The full variable domain, rest sourced from reference TRBV18 and TRBJ2-7, is NAGVMQNPRHLVRRRGQEARLRCSPMKGHSHVYWYRQLPEEGLKFMVYLQKENIIDESGMPKERFSAEFPKEGPSILRIQQVVRGDSAAYFCASSPRKNLQESSYEQYFGPGTRLTVT.

This clonotype has just a few counts. This sequence joins TRBV5-1 and TRBJ2-7; D could derive from TRBD1 or TRBD2 (6 bases each). This CDR3 contains 15 residues. Trimming removed 4 bases at V and 0 bases at J, with 14 bases between. The V gene's germline CDR1 is SGHRS and CDR2 YFSETQ. DNA of the CDR3: TGCGCCAGCAGCCCTATGCCGGGGGCCTCCTACGAGCAGTACTTC. It is translated as CASSPMPGASYEQYF.

This clonotype was seen repeatedly, ten times or more. This chain connects TRBV11-2 to TRBJ1-2, with 7 bases that match TRBD1. The CDR3 runs 18 residues. Germline assignment: CDR1 SGHAT and CDR2 FQNNGV. J was trimmed by 2 bases and V by 1 base; bases with no gene match: 13. The CDR3 sequence: CASSLGGTERAQNYGYTF. The CDR3 DNA is TGTGCCAGCAGCTTAGGGGGGACAGAAAGAGCCCAGAACTATGGCTACACCTTC.

Here the CDR3 reads CASSHRGHRYGYTF. The CDR3 DNA reads TGTGCCAGCAGCCACAGGGGGCACCGATATGGCTACACCTTC. This chain uses TRBV3-1 with TRBJ1-2, with TRBD1 identical over 8 bases. Trimming took 3 bases from V and 5 from J; bases not matched to a gene: 5. Germline V CDR1 and CDR2: LGHDT, YNNKEL (reference sequence). The CDR3 is 14 residues long. Based on the CDR3 plus reference TRBV3-1 and TRBJ1-2, the full variable domain is DTAVSQTPKYLVTQMGNDKSIKCEQNLGHDTMYWYKQDSKKFLKIMFSYNNKELIINETVPNRFSPKSPDKAHLNLHINSLELGDSAVYFCASSHRGHRYGYTFGSGTRLTVV.

This clonotype was counted a few times. This sequence joins TRBV4-2 and TRBJ2-7, with a possible D match to TRBD2 (6 bases). Germline CDR1 LGHNA, CDR2 YNFKEQ. V was pared by 3 bases and J by 5 bases, with 29 bases between. This CDR3 is 19 amino acids long. DNA for the CDR3: TGTGCCAGCAGCCACCACTTCCCGGGGGACTTTCGGCAGGGCAACGAGCAGTACTTC. Translated: CASSHHFPGDFRQGNEQYF.

The sample holds a few counts of this clonotype. The chain recombines TRBV11-3 with TRBJ2-2; possible D gene TRBD1, 6 bases. The CDR3 sequence is 12 residues long. CDR1 is SGHNT and CDR2 is YENEEA in the germline V gene. Trimming shortened V by 4 bases and J by 7 bases, and 7 bases separated the two germline ends. The DNA of the CDR3 is TGTGCCAGCAGCTCAGGGGTCGGGGAGCTGTTTTTT. Its translation is CASSSGVGELFF.

In the case of this clonotype: This clone may be a read error of a much larger clone one base away. The chain recombines TRBV29-1 with TRBJ2-2, with D possibly TRBD2 on 5 matching bases. CDR1 and CDR2 (germline): SQVTM, ANQGSEA. The length of the CDR3 is 14 residues. Here the CDR3 DNA reads TGCAGCGCTGCCCGGGATACCTTGGACGGGGAGCTGCTTTTT. It yields the protein CSAARDTLDGELLF.

The sample holds many counts of this clonotype. The rearrangement joins TRBV4-3 to TRBJ1-4; the D is unclear. The CDR3 runs 14 residues. CDR1 and CDR2 from the germline V gene are LGHNA and YSLEER. The V and J ends lost 2 bases and 10 bases respectively, with 14 bases between them. This chain's CDR3 is CASSQSGDSRKLFF. The CDR3 DNA follows: TGCGCCAGCAGCCAATCCGGGGATAGTAGAAAACTGTTTTTT.